This TCR beta chain was obtained from a study of blood T cell repertoires in COVID-19. From germline, CDR1 is GTSNPN and CDR2 SVGIG (reference sequence). The V gene end was trimmed by 4 bases and the J gene end by 6 bases; junction bases not matched to a gene: 13. The CDR3 totals 15 residues. Sequenced by immunoSEQ multiplex PCR; TCRdb stores in-frame clones only, minus some. The sample comprises 130,000 to 150,000 clones, about nine tenths of which are singletons, and about 10% rests with the top ten. Sequenced input: PBMCs or T cells enriched from blood (not recorded which). The chain combines TRBV30 with TRBJ2-7; 9 bases fit TRBD1. The receptor was derived from a man aged 60-69 years who had recovered from COVID-19. The CDR3 DNA reads as TGTGCCTGGAATTTTGGGGGGGACAGGGTCGGCGAGCAGTACTTC. This encodes CAWNFGGDRVGEQYF. The entire variable domain, with the rest obtained from reference TRBV30 and TRBJ2-7, is as follows: SQTIHQWPATLVQPVGSPLSLECTVEGTSNPNLYWYRQAAGRGLQLLFYSVGIGQISSEVPQNLSASRPQDRQFILSSKKLLLSDSGFYLCAWNFGGDRVGEQYFGPGTRLTVT.